The clone carrying this T cell receptor beta chain was seen only a few times. The antigen is undetermined. The sample comes from a study of identical twins. Study results and limitations: Abundant beta clonotypes from cord blood had fewer insertions, unlike memory repertoires, which showed none.

TCRdb reanalysed the 5' RACE reads using MiXCR and keeps one entry per CDR3 protein. In the table there are roughly 290,000 distinct CDR3 sequences, roughly 9% of which are singletons. The CDR3 totals 14 residues. The V end lost 4 bases, the J end lost 3 bases, and 13 bases lay between the germline ends. This same sample was also part of a study on yellow fever vaccine responses in identical twins.

The sequencing sample was made of CD8+ T cells sorted from blood. This sequence originates from a woman aged 18-29 years in good health. V and J are TRBV12-3 or TRBV12-4 and TRBJ2-7, with D possibly matching TRBD2 (6 bases). CDR3 amino acids: CASSSGGLIYEQYF. CDR3 sequence (DNA): TGTGCCAGCAGTTCCGGGGGACTGATCTACGAGCAGTACTTC.